This note documents a single TCR beta chain sequence. Original handling: Amplification of reference gene primers provided the estimated nucleated cell counts. The assay was immunoSEQ multiplex PCR, and TCRdb's table has in-frame clones only and misses some. V, J and clone size were drawn from that table, and D and trimming were deduced from the DNA. This sample has hundreds of thousands of clones, with over 75% found just once. This CDR3 comprises 14 residues. V was clipped by 1 base and J by 8 bases; unmatched bases: 4. The germline V gene encodes CDR1 SGHTA and CDR2 FQGNSA. The data stem from a study of blood T cell repertoires in COVID-19. Across the whole study: Italy, Spain and the United States were the sources of the convalescent and acute COVID-19 samples. PBMCs, B-cell-depleted T cells, or T cells provided the cDNA or gDNA that made up the material.

The sequence derives from a woman between 35 and 50 years old who had recovered from COVID-19. The specimen sequenced was peripheral blood. This chain links TRBV7-2 with TRBJ2-1; 8 bases match TRBD1. CDR3 in DNA: TGTGCCAGCAGCTTAGTCGGACAGGGAGATGAGCAGTTCTTC. Protein sequence: CASSLVGQGDEQFF.